The sequence of this TCR beta chain was determined in a study of T-cell memory formation after mild COVID-19. V gave up 3 bases and J gave up 0 bases; unmatched junction bases: 1. The CDR3 totals 15 residues. The germline V gene has CDR1 SGHNT and CDR2 YYREEE (reference sequence). TCRdb fed the 5' RACE reads into MiXCR, producing one record per CDR3 protein. This sample carries 150,000 to 200,000 distinct CDR3 sequences, 11% of them seen once, and the ten largest clones take approximately 3.8%. This receptor was obtained from a man aged 18 to 30 who had mild COVID-19 (a few samples of this study predate the infection). Cell type and time point are not known. The rearrangement uses TRBV5-4 and TRBJ2-3, with TRBD2 matching 10 bases. Input material: PBMCs or a T cell subset sorted from them (not recorded which). The CDR3 DNA sequence: TGTGCCAGCAGCTGGACTAGCGGTAGCACAGATACGCAGTATTTT. The encoded protein is CASSWTSGSTDTQYF.